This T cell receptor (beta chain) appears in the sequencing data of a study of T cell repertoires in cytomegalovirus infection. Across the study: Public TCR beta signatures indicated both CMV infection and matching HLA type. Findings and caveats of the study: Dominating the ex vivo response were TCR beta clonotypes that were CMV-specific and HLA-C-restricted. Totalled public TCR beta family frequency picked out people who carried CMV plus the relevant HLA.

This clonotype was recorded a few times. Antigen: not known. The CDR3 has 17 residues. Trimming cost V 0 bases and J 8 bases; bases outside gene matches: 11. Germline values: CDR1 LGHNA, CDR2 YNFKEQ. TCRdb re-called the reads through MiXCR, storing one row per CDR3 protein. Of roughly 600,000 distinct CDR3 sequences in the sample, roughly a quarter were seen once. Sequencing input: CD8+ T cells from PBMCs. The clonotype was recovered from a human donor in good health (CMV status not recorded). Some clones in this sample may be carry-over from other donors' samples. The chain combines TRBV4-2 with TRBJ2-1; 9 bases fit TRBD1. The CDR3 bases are TGTGCCAGCAGCCAAGAGATTCCGGGACAGGGTGGGTATGAGCAGTTCTTC. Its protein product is CASSQEIPGQGGYEQFF.